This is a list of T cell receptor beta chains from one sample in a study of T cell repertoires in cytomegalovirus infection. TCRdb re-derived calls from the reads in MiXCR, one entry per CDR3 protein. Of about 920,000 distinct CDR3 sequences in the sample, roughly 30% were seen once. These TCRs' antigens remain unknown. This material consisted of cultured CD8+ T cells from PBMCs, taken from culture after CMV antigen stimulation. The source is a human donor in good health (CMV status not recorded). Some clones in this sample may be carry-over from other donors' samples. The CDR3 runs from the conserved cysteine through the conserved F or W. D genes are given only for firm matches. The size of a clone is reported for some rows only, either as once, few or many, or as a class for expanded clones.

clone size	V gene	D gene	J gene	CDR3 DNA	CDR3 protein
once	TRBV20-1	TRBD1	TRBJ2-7	TGCAGTGCTGCTACCGGGACAGGGCACTACGAGCAGTACTTC	CSAATGTGHYEQYF
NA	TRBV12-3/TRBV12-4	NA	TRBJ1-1	TGTGCCAGCAGTTTTTGGGGGTCTGAAGCTTTCTTT	CASSFWGSEAFF
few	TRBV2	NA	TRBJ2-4	TGTGCCAGCATTAGAAAAGGGGGTCTAGCCAAAAACATTCAGTACTTC	CASIRKGGLAKNIQYF
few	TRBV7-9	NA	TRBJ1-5	TGTGCCAGCAGCATAGACGGACAGAGCAATCAGCCCCAGCATTTT	CASSIDGQSNQPQHF
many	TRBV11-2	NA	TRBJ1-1	TGTGCCAGCAGCCGATGGACGCCCCTAAACACTGAAGCTTTCTTT	CASSRWTPLNTEAFF
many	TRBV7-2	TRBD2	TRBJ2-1	TGTGCCAGCAGCTTTGTCCCCCCACTAGCGGGGGAGAACAATGAGCAGTTCTTC	CASSFVPPLAGENNEQFF
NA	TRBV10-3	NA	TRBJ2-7	TGTGCCATCTTAGGAGAAGGGGGCGAGCAGTACTTC	CAILGEGGEQYF
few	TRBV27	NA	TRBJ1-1	TGTGCCAGCATGAACTTACGGGAGAACACTGAAGCTTTCTTT	CASMNLRENTEAFF
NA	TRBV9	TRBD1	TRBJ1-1	TGTGCCAGCAGCCCCCGTCATGACAGGGAAGTCACTGAAGCTTTCTTT	CASSPRHDREVTEAFF
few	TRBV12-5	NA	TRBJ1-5	TGTGCTAGTGGTTTGAACACCAATCAGCCCCAGCATTTT	CASGLNTNQPQHF
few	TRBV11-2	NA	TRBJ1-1	TGTGCCAGCAGCTCTGTTACGACTACCAAGGGAACTGAAGCTTTCTTT	CASSSVTTTKGTEAFF
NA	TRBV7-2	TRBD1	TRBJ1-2	TGTGCCAGCAGCTTGGGCCCGCCGGGACAGGGCAACTATGGCTACACCTTC	CASSLGPPGQGNYGYTF
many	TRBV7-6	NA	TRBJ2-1	TGTGCCAGCAGCTTGTACCTCGCCTACAATGAGCAGTTCTTC	CASSLYLAYNEQFF
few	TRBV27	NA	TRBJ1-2	TGTGCCAGCAGTTTAAGGGGCGCGGGCTACACCTTC	CASSLRGAGYTF
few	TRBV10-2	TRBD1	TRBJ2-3	TGCGCCAGCAGTGGCACCGGGACAGGGCCAGATACGCAGTATTTT	CASSGTGTGPDTQYF
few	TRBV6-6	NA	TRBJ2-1	TGTGCCAGCAGTTACGGGGGCGGGGAGAATGAGCAGTTCTTC	CASSYGGGENEQFF
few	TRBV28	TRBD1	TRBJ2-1	TGTGCCAGCAGCCAGGGACAGCTTGCCTACAATGAGCAGTTCTTC	CASSQGQLAYNEQFF
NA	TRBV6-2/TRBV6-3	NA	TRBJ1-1	TGTGCCAGCAGTTCGACAGCTTACCAGAACACTGAAGCTTTCTTT	CASSSTAYQNTEAFF
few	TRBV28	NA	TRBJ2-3	TGTGCCAGCAGTTTATCGGCGTCTAGCACAGATACGCAGTATTTT	CASSLSASSTDTQYF
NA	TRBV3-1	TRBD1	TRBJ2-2	TGTGCCAGCAGCCAAGATGATCACAGGGGGCGCGTCGGGGAGCTGTTTTTT	CASSQDDHRGRVGELFF
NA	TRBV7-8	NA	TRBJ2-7	TGTGCCAGCAGCCTAGTGAGGGAAGAGCAGTACTTC	CASSLVREEQYF
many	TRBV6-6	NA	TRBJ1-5	TGTGCCAGCAGCCTCGACTTCTATAGCAATCAGCCCCAGCATTTT	CASSLDFYSNQPQHF
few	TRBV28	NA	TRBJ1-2	TGTGCCAGCAGTCCCTATCAGGGCTACACCTTC	CASSPYQGYTF
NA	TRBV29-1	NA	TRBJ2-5	TGCAGCGTTGAAGATTTAGGGCCTCAAGAGACCCAGTACTTC	CSVEDLGPQETQYF
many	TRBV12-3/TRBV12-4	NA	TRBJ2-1	TGTGCCAGCAGTTTTACCCTCGCACAGGGTTCCTACAATGAGCAGTTCTTC	CASSFTLAQGSYNEQFF
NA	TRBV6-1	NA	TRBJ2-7	TGTGCCAGCAGTGAAGCGCTCCTAGCTGGGGAGCAGTACTTC	CASSEALLAGEQYF
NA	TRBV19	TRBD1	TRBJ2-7	TGTGCCAGTAGCTGGACAGGGAGGTACGAGCAGTACTTC	CASSWTGRYEQYF
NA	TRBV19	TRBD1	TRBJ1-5	TGTGCCAGTAGTATGACAGGGGGTGGTCAGCCCCAGCATTTT	CASSMTGGGQPQHF
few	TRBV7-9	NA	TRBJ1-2	TGTGCCAGCAGCGAAACAGGGTCACGGTATGGCTACACCTTC	CASSETGSRYGYTF
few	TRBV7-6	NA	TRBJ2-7	TGTGCCAGCAGCTTAGAGAACATTCTTTACGAGCAGTACTTC	CASSLENILYEQYF
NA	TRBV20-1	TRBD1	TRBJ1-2	TGCAGTGCTAGGGCCTCCGGGACAGCGGCGGGCTACACCTTC	CSARASGTAAGYTF
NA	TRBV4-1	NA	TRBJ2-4	TGCGCCAGCAGCCAAGGGACAGATCAGTACTTC	CASSQGTDQYF
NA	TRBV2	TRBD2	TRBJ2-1	TGTGCCAGCATTTTTTCCCCTCACGAGAGCGGGACGAACAATGAGCAGTTCTTC	CASIFSPHESGTNNEQFF
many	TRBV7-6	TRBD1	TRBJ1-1	TGTGCCAGCAGCTTCAAACAGGGGGCGTACACTGAAGCTTTCTTT	CASSFKQGAYTEAFF
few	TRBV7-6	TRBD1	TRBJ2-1	TGTGCCAGCAGCCCCCCCCCTGCAGGGGGCGGTTTCAATGAGCAGTTCTTC	CASSPPPAGGGFNEQFF
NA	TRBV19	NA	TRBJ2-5	TGTGCCAGTAGTCCCACCGGGCGGGCGGATGAACAAGAGACCCAGTACTTC	CASSPTGRADEQETQYF
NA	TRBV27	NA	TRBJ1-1	TGTGCCAGCGGATCGGACCCCCGGGGTACTGAAGCTTTCTTT	CASGSDPRGTEAFF
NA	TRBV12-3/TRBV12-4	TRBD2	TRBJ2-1	TGTGCCAGCAGCACCTCGTCGACTAGCGGGGGCTCCTACAATGAGCAGTTCTTC	CASSTSSTSGGSYNEQFF
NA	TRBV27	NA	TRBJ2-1	TGTGCCAGCAGTTTCCCGGGAAGAGAGCAGTTCTTC	CASSFPGREQFF
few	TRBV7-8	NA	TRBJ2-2	TGTGCCACCAGACCGGGGGCGGAAGGGGAGCTGTTTTTT	CATRPGAEGELFF
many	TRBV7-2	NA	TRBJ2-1	TGTGCCAGCAGCTCCCCGTTAAGGGATGAGCAGTTCTTC	CASSSPLRDEQFF
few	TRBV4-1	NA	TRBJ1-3	TGCGCCAGCGGGGGGTCCTCGGGAAACACCATATATTTT	CASGGSSGNTIYF
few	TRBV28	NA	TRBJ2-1	TGTGCCAGCAGTTTAGAAGGGGACGTTTACAATGAGCAGTTCTTC	CASSLEGDVYNEQFF
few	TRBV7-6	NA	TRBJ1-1	TGTGCCAGCAGCTTAGGGTGGATTAGGGACACTGAAGCTTTCTTT	CASSLGWIRDTEAFF
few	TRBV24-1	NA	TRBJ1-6	TGTGCCACCAGTGATACCACCCGGGACTCCAATTCACCCCTCCACTTT	CATSDTTRDSNSPLHF
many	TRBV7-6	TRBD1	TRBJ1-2	TGTGCCAGCAGCTCCGGGACAGCGAGCCTCTACACCTTC	CASSSGTASLYTF
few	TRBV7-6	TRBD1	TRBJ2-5	TGTGCCAGCAGCTTCCCGGGACAGGGGGCAGGGGAGACCCAGTACTTC	CASSFPGQGAGETQYF
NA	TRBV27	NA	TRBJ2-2	TGTGCCAGCAGTTTGGTAGCGGCCAGGAACACCGGGGAGCTGTTTTTT	CASSLVAARNTGELFF